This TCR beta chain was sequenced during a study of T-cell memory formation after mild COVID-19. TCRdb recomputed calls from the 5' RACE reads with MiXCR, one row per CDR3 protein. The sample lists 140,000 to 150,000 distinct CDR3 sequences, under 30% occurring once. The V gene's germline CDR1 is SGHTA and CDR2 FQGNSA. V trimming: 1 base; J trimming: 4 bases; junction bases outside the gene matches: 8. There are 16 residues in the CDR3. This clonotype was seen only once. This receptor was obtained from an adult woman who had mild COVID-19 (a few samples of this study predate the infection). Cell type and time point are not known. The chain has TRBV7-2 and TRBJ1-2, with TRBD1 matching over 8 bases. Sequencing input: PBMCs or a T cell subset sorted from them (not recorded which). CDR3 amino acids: CASSLGTGFVVYGYTF. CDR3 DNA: TGTGCCAGCAGCTTAGGGACAGGGTTTGTAGTCTATGGCTACACCTTC. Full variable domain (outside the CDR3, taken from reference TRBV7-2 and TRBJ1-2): GAGVSQSPSNKVTEKGKDVELRCDPISGHTALYWYRQSLGQGLEFLIYFQGNSAPDKSGLPSDRFSAERTGGSVSTLTIQRTQQEDSAVYLCASSLGTGFVVYGYTFGSGTRLTVV.